The present T cell receptor (beta chain) was sequenced within a study of post-analysis software for immune sequencing data. Prepared TCR beta cDNA libraries contained unique molecular identifiers. Input populations of roughly 0.95 to 10 million T cells gave rise to 500,000 or so cDNA molecules. MiXCR, run by TCRdb on the PCR reads, gives a single entry per CDR3 protein. This sample has 350,000 to 500,000 distinct CDR3 sequences, with approximately 42% found just once. This clonotype is a singleton in its sample. The antigen is unknown. The CDR3 length is 14 residues. The V and J ends lost 7 bases and 7 bases, in that order; junction bases with no gene match: 9. Whole-study results and caveats: Comparison of patients with controls showed about 5 TRBV segments more frequent in patients, TRBV5-6, TRBV5-1 and TRBV20-1 among them. The normalized Chao1 diversity of multiple sclerosis patients was significantly lower than that of controls.

This TCR was recovered from a girl aged 2 to 9 with multiple sclerosis. This chain joins TRBV12-3 or TRBV12-4 and TRBJ2-7; 11 bases are shared with TRBD2. The specimen sequenced was blood. The CDR3 region has the DNA TGTGCCAGCAAGAATAGCGGGAGGGCCGGGGAGCAGTACTTC. As protein: CASKNSGRAGEQYF.